This TCR beta chain was recovered during a study of shared clonotypes between healthy human individuals. Study results and limitations: What naive subsets generally showed was a larger estimated richness than memory subsets showed. Clonotypes shared by all four donors outscored non-shared clonotypes in generation probability.

Turning to this clone: Antigen specificity is unknown.

Sequencing was performed with immunoSEQ multiplex PCR; in TCRdb, only in-frame clones are kept and a portion is missing. The sample shows roughly 1.5 million clones, 95% to 99% of them seen only once. This CDR3 is 15 amino acids long. Per the germline V gene, CDR1 is SGDLS and CDR2 is YYNGEE. V lost 4 bases to trimming and J lost 0 bases, with 14 bases between them. Adult donors, all healthy and HIV-negative, had no recent acute infections or vaccinations. Memory CD4+ cells were the fraction left after CD45RA+ naive selection. Sequencing was carried out using naive CD4+ T cells sorted from blood. As for subset: CD45RA+ positively selected. The TCR originated in a man aged 25-45 years in good health. The genes are TRBV9 and TRBJ2-7; D remains unclear. CDR3 DNA: TGTGCCAGCAGCCGGGCCGGGCAGACCTCCTACGAGCAGTACTTC. This encodes CASSRAGQTSYEQYF. Drawing the rest from reference TRBV9 and TRBJ2-7, the complete variable domain is DSGVTQTPKHLITATGQRVTLRCSPRSGDLSVYWYQQSLDQGLQFLIQYYNGEERAKGNILERFSAQQFPDLHSELNLSSLELGDSALYFCASSRAGQTSYEQYFGPGTRLTVT.